This paragraph reports one TCR beta chain. This clone came up a few times. Its antigen target is currently unknown. The record has no base qualities; no much larger clone is one base away. This sample was taken from a study of blood T cell repertoires in COVID-19 (TCRdb year 2020). With regard to the full study: Collaborator samples came from the United States, Italy and Spain and covered acute and convalescent phases of COVID-19. The material from the prospective study consisted of cDNA or gDNA derived from T cells, B-cell-depleted T cells, or PBMCs. Deeply sampled blood TCRbeta repertoires from subjects exposed to, actively infected with, or recovered from COVID-19 were included in the dataset. A freely available public database, intended as a resource for researchers studying the immune response to SARS-CoV-2, is where the repertoires were released. Samples were obtained from the ongoing ImmuneRACE study (first 160 participants) and from 1,000 to 1,500 subjects provided by 6 global collaborators. Sample metadata almost always included a de-identified subject ID, COVID-19 status, age in years and sex. Where available, HLA class I and class II types were taken from metadata supplied by the sample provider and were not determined by assay-based typing.

The CDR3 measures 12 amino acids from cysteine to phenylalanine. Just the 36-base CDR3 DNA is kept, in frame starting at base 1. Trimmed from V: 3 bases; trimmed from J: 8 bases; junction bases lacking a gene match: 2. CDR1 is given as LNHDA and CDR2 as SQIVND, both from the germline V gene (reference sequence). The study at large found these results: Clinical and demographic metadata were provided uncurated, with the amount varying by source and participant.

TCRbeta CDR3 regions were amplified from genomic DNA by means of the immunoSEQ Assay, a bias-controlled multiplex PCR. Per the authors' processing: Within the assay, amplification of reference gene primers was used to estimate how many nucleated cells each sample contained. To quantify the absolute abundance of each unique TCRbeta CDR3 rearrangement, sequence reads were collapsed and filtered. For each sample, productive Simpson clonality was calculated as the square root of Simpson's diversity index over productive rearrangements. TCRdb provides this immuneACCESS table in a form limited to in-frame rearrangements. Some clones are lacking; in checked studies, under half of them reflect an unresolved V gene, and why the rest are absent is not known. Clone size and the V and J calls come from that table; the DNA yielded D and trimming. Across this sample there are 95,000 to 150,000 clones, with around four fifths seen only once. The ten biggest clones cover about 6.3% of the sample.

At one collaborating source in Seattle, patients were enrolled during active infection and were followed longitudinally through the course of disease. Collaborating institutions collected whole blood in K2EDTA tubes following their own protocols. Collaborator samples were shipped for TCRbeta analysis as frozen whole blood, isolated PBMCs, or DNA extracted from either sample type. Here the chain combines TRBV19 and TRBJ1-2, and 8 bases in between align with TRBD1. The receptor was isolated from a man older than 75 with COVID-19, enrolled during active disease. What was sequenced was peripheral blood. The DNA sequence is given as TGTGCCAGTAGTATCAACAGGGGGGGCTACACCTTC. Its translation reads: CASSINRGGYTF.